This T cell receptor beta chain was identified during a study of T cell responses to AZD1222 COVID-19 vaccine. Germline loops: CDR1 SEHNR, CDR2 FQNEAQ (reference sequence). The CDR3 has 15 amino acids. Between the trimmed V and J ends, which lost 5 bases and 5 bases, there was a span of 13 bases. In the case of this clone: Its matching antigen is unknown.

Regarding the study as a whole: Donors skewed white British and female; clonal diversity was possibly underestimated.

Libraries were prepared by immunoSEQ multiplex PCR; TCRdb keeps only in-frame clonotypes and omits some of them. The profile shows under 200,000 clones, about 95% of them singletons. Material: peripheral blood, obtained on day 0 of AZD1222 vaccination. This TCR was recovered from an adult in good health. The chain carries TRBV7-9 and TRBJ1-6, with D uncertain. The CDR3 sequence is CASSVSGRDNSPLHF. CDR3 nucleotide sequence: TGTGCCAGCAGCGTCAGCGGACGTGATAATTCACCCCTCCACTTT.